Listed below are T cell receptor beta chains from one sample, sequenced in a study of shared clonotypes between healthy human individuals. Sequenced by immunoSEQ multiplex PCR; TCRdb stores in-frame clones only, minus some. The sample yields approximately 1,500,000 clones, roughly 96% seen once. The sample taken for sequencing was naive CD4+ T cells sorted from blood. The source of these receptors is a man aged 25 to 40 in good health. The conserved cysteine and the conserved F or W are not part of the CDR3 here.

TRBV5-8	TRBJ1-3	ASSLLGRASGNTIY
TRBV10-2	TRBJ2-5	ASRRTGGWEETQY
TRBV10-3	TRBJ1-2	AASGYSSGVLYGYT
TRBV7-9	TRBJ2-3	ASSPDLLWDTQY
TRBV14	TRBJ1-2	ASSQEGAVTAEGGYGYT
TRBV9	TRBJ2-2	ASTVLAGGLNTGELF
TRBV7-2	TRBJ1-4	ASSPPDRGSGKLF
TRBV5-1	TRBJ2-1	ASSFASGWGGDEQF
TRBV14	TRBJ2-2	ASSQDVRVTGELF
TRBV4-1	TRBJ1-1	ASSARQTGFTEAF
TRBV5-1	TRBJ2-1	ASSLTSGSSYNEQF
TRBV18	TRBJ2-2	ASSPQGQNTGELF
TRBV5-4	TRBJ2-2	ASSQKGSGTGELF
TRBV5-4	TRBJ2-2	ASSLWVGELF
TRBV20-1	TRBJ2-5	SGVGVETQY
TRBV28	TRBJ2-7	ASSFGTGTTYEQY
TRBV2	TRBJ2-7	ASSDGLSYEQY
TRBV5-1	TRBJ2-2	ASSRSAGTGNTGELF
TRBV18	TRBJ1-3	ASSGAGDTIY
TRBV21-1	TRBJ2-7	ASSPANGRYEQY
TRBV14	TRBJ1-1	ASSSQGIEAF
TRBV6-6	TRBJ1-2	ASSQRDRAGYT
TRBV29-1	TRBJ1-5	SVAMGSGQPQH
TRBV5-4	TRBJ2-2	ASRGTGGSTGELF
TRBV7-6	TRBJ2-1	ASSLTSGRGEQF
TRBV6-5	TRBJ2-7	ASSYSGGQVNEQY
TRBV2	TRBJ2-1	ASSLGRGISYNEQF
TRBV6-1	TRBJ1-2	ASSEWITSNYGYT
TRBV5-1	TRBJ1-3	ASSSGTDGNTIY
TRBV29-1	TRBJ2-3	SVEAAQGDTQY
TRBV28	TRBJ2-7	ATNLPGMRDYEQY
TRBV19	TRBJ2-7	ASRRLAGDFYEQY
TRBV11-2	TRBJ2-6	ASRTLRDRGVSGANVLT
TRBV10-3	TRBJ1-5	AISPVVDQPQH
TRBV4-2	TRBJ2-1	ASSQFDSILAAEQF
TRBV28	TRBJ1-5	ASSLNRTGNQPQH
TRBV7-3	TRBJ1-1	ASSLTYRDRVVDTEAF
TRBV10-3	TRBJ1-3	AILRDNSGNTIY